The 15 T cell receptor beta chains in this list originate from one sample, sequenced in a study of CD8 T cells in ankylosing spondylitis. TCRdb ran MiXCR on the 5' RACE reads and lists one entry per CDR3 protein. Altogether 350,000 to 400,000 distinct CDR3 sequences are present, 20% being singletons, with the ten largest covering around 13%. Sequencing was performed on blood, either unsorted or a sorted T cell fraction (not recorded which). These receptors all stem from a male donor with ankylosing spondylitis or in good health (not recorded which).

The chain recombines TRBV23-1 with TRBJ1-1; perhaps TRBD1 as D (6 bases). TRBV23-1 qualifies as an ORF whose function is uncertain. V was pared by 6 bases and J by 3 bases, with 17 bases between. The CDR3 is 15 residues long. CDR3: CASSHNRVGDTEAFF. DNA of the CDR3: TGCGCCAGCAGCCATAACAGGGTCGGGGACACTGAAGCTTTCTTT.

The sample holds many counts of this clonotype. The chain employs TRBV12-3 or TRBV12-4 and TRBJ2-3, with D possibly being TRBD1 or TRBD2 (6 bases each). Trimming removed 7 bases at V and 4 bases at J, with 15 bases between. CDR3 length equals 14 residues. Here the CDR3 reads CASNSGASADTQYF. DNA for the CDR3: TGTGCCAGCAACTCGGGGGCTAGCGCAGATACGCAGTATTTT.

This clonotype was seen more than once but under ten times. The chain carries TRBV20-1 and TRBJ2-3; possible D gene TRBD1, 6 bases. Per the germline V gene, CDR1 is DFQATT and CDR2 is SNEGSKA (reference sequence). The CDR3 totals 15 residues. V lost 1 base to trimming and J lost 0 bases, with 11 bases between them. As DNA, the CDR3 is TGCAGTGCTAGAGTCAGGGGTGAAAGCACAGATACGCAGTATTTT. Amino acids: CSARVRGESTDTQYF.

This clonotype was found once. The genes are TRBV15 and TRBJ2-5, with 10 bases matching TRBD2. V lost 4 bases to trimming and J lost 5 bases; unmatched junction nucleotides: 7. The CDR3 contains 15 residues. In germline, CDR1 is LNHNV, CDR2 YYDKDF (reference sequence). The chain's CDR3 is CATSKERGGGETQYF. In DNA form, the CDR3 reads TGTGCCACCAGCAAAGAGCGGGGGGGCGGCGAGACCCAGTACTTC.

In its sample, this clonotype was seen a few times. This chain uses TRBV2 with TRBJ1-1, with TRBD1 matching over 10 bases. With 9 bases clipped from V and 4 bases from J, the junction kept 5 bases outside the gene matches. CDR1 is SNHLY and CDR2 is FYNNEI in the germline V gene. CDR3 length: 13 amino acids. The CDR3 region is CASGRDRGTEAFF. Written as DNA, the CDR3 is TGTGCCAGTGGACGGGACAGGGGCACTGAAGCTTTCTTT.

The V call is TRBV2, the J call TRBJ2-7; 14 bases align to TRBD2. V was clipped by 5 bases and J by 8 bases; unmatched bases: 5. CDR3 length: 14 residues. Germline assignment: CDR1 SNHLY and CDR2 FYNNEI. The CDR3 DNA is TGTGCCAGCAGTCCGGGACTAGCGGGGGACAAGCAGTACTTC. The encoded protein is CASSPGLAGDKQYF.

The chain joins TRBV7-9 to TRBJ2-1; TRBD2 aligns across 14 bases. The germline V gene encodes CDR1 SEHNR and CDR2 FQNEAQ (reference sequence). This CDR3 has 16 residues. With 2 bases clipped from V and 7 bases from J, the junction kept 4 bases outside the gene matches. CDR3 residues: CASSLSTSGGGNEQFF. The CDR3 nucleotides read TGTGCCAGCAGCTTATCGACTAGCGGGGGGGGAAATGAGCAGTTCTTC.

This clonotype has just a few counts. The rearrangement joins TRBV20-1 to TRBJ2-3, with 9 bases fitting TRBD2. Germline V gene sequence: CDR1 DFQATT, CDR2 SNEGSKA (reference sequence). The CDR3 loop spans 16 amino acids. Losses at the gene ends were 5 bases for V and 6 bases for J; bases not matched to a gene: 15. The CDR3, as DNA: TGCAGTGCTGATAGGGGCCTAGCGGGGCCCACGGATACGCAGTATTTT. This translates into CSADRGLAGPTDTQYF.

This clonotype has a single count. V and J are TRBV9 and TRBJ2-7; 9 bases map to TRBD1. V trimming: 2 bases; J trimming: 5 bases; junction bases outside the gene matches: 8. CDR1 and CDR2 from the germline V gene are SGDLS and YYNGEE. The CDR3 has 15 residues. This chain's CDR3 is CASSVVRDRAHEQYF. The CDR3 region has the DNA TGTGCCAGCAGCGTTGTAAGGGACAGGGCCCACGAGCAGTACTTC. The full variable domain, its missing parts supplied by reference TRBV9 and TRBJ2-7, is DSGVTQTPKHLITATGQRVTLRCSPRSGDLSVYWYQQSLDQGLQFLIQYYNGEERAKGNILERFSAQQFPDLHSELNLSSLELGDSALYFCASSVVRDRAHEQYFGPGTRLTVT.

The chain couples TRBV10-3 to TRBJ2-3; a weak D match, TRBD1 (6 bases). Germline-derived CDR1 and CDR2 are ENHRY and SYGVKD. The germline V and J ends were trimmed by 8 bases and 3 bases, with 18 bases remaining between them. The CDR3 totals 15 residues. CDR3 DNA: TGTGCCATCGGGAACACAGGGAATAGGACAGATACGCAGTATTTT. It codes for CAIGNTGNRTDTQYF.

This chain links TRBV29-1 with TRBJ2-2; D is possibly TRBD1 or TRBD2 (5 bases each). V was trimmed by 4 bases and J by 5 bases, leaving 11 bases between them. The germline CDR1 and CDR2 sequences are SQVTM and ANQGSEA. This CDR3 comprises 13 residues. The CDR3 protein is CSVGGASTGELFF. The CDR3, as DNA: TGCAGCGTTGGAGGGGCGTCTACCGGGGAGCTGTTTTTT.

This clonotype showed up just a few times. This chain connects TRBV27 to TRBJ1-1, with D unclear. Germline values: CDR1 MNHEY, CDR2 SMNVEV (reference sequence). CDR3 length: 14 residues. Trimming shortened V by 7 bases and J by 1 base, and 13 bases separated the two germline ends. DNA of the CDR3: TGTGCCAGCAATCGAGGGAGAGCGAACACTGAAGCTTTCTTT. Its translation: CASNRGRANTEAFF.

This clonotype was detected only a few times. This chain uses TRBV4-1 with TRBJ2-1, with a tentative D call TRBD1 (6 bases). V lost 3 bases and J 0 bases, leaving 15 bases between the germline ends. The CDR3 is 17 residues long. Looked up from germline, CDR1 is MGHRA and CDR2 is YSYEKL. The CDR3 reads CASSHSNRASSYNEQFF. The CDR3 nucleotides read TGCGCCAGCAGCCACTCGAACAGGGCTAGCTCCTACAATGAGCAGTTCTTC.

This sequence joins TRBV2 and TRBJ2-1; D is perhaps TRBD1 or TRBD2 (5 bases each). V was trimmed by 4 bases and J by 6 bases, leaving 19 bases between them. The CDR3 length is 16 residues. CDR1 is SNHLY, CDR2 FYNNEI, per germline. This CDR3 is CASSAANPGAGNEQFF. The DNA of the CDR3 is TGTGCCAGCAGTGCGGCCAACCCCGGGGCGGGCAATGAGCAGTTCTTC. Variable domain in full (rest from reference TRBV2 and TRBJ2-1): EPEVTQTPSHQVTQMGQEVILRCVPISNHLYFYWYRQILGQKVEFLVSFYNNEISEKSEIFDDQFSVERPDGSNFTLKIRSTKLEDSAMYFCASSAANPGAGNEQFFGPGTRLTVL.

CDR3 DNA: TGCAGCTCAGGGACAGGGGTGGGCTACAATGAGCAGTTCTTC. Translated, it gives CSSGTGVGYNEQFF. This sequence joins TRBV29-1 and TRBJ2-1; the match to TRBD1 covers 10 bases. This CDR3 has 14 residues. CDR1 is SQVTM, CDR2 ANQGSEA, per germline. The V segment lost 8 bases and the J segment 3 bases; nucleotides outside the gene matches: 7.